This T cell receptor (beta chain) was obtained from a study of blood T cell repertoires in COVID-19. Across the study: Samples representing acute and convalescent COVID-19 were sourced from the United States, Italy and Spain. PBMCs, B-cell-depleted T cells, or T cells were the source of the cDNA or gDNA that made up the material.

In the source study's methods: Cell counts per sample came from amplifying reference gene primers. Produced via immunoSEQ multiplex PCR; TCRdb's table is partial and in-frame only. That table is the source of V, J and clone size, and D and trimming were worked out from the DNA. The sample carries a few hundred thousand clones, roughly nine tenths recorded once. Trimming took 5 bases from V and 6 from J; bases not matched to a gene: 8. From germline, CDR1 is PRHDT and CDR2 FYEKMQ (reference sequence). CDR3 length: 17 residues. The chain is built from TRBV13 and TRBJ2-3; 16 bases line up with TRBD2. The TCR was taken from a man in his sixties with acute or convalescent COVID-19. Sample: peripheral blood. This CDR3 is CASSLGLAGGFRDTQYF. The CDR3 DNA is TGTGCCAGCAGCCTGGGACTAGCGGGAGGGTTCCGGGATACGCAGTATTTT.